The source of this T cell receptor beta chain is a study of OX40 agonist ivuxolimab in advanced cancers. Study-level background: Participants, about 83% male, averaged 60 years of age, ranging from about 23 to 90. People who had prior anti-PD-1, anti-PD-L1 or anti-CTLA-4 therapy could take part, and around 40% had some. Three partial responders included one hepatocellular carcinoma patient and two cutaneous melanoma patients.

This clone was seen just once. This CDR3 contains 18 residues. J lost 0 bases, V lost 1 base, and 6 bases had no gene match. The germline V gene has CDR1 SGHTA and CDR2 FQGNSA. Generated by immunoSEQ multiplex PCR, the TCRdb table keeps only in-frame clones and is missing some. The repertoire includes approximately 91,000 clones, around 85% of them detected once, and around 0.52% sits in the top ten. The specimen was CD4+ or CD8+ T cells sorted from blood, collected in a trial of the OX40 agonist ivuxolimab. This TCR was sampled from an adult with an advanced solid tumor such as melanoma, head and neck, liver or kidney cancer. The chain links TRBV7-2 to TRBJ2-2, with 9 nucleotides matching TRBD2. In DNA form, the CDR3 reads TGTGCCAGCAGCTTAGACGCCGCGGGGGGGCCGAACACCGGGGAGCTGTTTTTT. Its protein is CASSLDAAGGPNTGELFF.